Sequencing of this TCR beta chain was carried out in a study of PD-L1 blockade in urothelial cancer. The overall study: Median T cell yield per blood sample was 141,255 cells.

Time point noted: pretreatment peripheral blood. Produced via immunoSEQ multiplex PCR; TCRdb's table is partial and in-frame only. The sample has roughly 87,000 clones; 70% to 90% are singletons. The sequenced sample was PBMCs, obtained around atezolizumab (anti-PD-L1) treatment. The receptor's source is a woman older than 75 with urothelial cancer.

The CDR3 is CASSLRTSGRGGETQYF. CDR3 in DNA: TGCGCCAGCAGCTTGAGGACTAGCGGGAGAGGTGGAGAGACCCAGTACTTC. The rearrangement uses TRBV5-1 and TRBJ2-5, with 13 positions matching TRBD2. The CDR3 covers 17 residues. CDR1 is SGHRS and CDR2 is YFSETQ in the germline V gene. V was pared by 1 base and J by 4 bases, with 7 bases of the junction left unmatched.